The rows below give T cell receptor beta chains drawn from one sample of a study of Ad26.COV2.S vaccination and SARS-CoV-2 variants. Using immunoSEQ multiplex PCR, the repertoire was profiled, and TCRdb retains in-frame clones only, with some absent. The sample lists a few hundred thousand clones; about four fifths were seen once. This specimen was peripheral blood, taken in a trial of Ad26.COV2.S vaccine versus placebo. Receptors were obtained from a person aged 18 to 65 who received the Ad26.COV2.S COVID-19 vaccine or a placebo. CDR3s include the opening cysteine and the closing phenylalanine or tryptophan. Fields, in order: clone size, D gene, V gene, J gene, CDR3 DNA, CDR3 protein. The D gene is left open where the match is weak. Rows may omit the clone size; those that give it use once, few, many or a size class.

>NA|TRBD2|TRBV7-9|TRBJ2-7
TGTGCCAGCAGCTTCGTAGGGGCGGGGGGCGAGCAGTACTTC
CASSFVGAGGEQYF
>NA|TRBD1|TRBV5-1|TRBJ1-6
TGCGCCAGCAACGACAGGGTGGGTTCACCCCTCCACTTT
CASNDRVGSPLHF
>NA|NA|TRBV5-1|TRBJ1-2
TGCGCCAGCAGCTTGGGATTGGTAGGCTACACCTTC
CASSLGLVGYTF
>NA|NA|TRBV6-5|TRBJ1-2
TGTGCCAGCAGGTCATTATATGGCTACACCTTC
CASRSLYGYTF
>NA|NA|TRBV30|TRBJ2-7
TGTGCCTGGAGCCGAGACGCGACCTACGAGCAGTACTTC
CAWSRDATYEQYF
>NA|NA|TRBV4-3|TRBJ1-1
TGCGCCAGCAGCGCTTACGGGACGGAAGCTTTCTTT
CASSAYGTEAFF
>NA|NA|TRBV6-2/TRBV6-3|TRBJ2-3
TGTGCCAGCAGCCTCGAAACGGATACGCAGTATTTT
CASSLETDTQYF
>NA|NA|TRBV19|TRBJ1-4
TGTGCCAGTAGTTCTAGGGCGACAGGAGCTACTAATGAAAAACTGTTTTTT
CASSSRATGATNEKLFF
>NA|NA|TRBV2|TRBJ1-2
TGTGCCAGCAGTGAAGCGCTTCCGGGGGGCTACACCTTC
CASSEALPGGYTF
>NA|NA|TRBV27|TRBJ1-4
TGTGCCAGCAGGCCGGGGGGCTTATTGGAAAAACTGTTTTTT
CASRPGGLLEKLFF
>NA|NA|TRBV6-5|TRBJ1-3
TGTGCCAGCAGGTCTGCTGGAAACACCATATATTTT
CASRSAGNTIYF
>NA|NA|TRBV4-3|TRBJ1-1
TGCGCCAGCAGCCAGGGGCGTTTGAACACTGAAGCTTTCTTT
CASSQGRLNTEAFF
>NA|NA|TRBV13|TRBJ1-2
TGTGCCAGCAGCTTAGGTCACGGCAGTGGCTACACCTTC
CASSLGHGSGYTF
>NA|NA|TRBV9|TRBJ1-3
TGTGCCAGCAGCCCCCGAGGGCAGGTTAGAAACACCATATATTTT
CASSPRGQVRNTIYF
>NA|NA|TRBV11-2|TRBJ2-3
TGTGCCAGCAGGGTCTCAGGGGCCCATACGCAGTATTTT
CASRVSGAHTQYF
>NA|NA|TRBV19|TRBJ2-6
TGTGCCAGTAGTTCACACCCGACAGTACCCGGGGCCAACGTCCTGACTTTC
CASSSHPTVPGANVLTF
>NA|NA|TRBV6-5|TRBJ1-2
TGTGCCAGCAGTACCCCCGGGACGGCTAACTATGGCTACACCTTC
CASSTPGTANYGYTF
>NA|NA|TRBV5-1|TRBJ1-4
TGCGCCAGCAGCACACAGGGAACTGAAAAACTGTTTTTT
CASSTQGTEKLFF
>NA|NA|TRBV3-1/TRBV3-2|TRBJ1-1
TGTGCCAGCAGCCTTTCCATCAGGGCCACTGAAGCTTTCTTT
CASSLSIRATEAFF
>NA|TRBD2|TRBV5-4|TRBJ2-7
TGTGCCAGCAGCCTCGAACCTCTAGCGGGAGGGCGGTACGAGCAGTACTTC
CASSLEPLAGGRYEQYF
>NA|NA|TRBV2|TRBJ1-6
TGTGCCAGCAGTCACTACCACGGAAGCTCCTATAATTCACCCCTCCACTTT
CASSHYHGSSYNSPLHF
>NA|NA|TRBV21-1|TRBJ2-1
TGTGCCAGCAGCATGCGGACTCTGTTCTTC
CASSMRTLFF
>NA|TRBD1|TRBV6-5|TRBJ2-2
TGTGCCAGCAGTTCCCGGGACAGGGCAAACACCGGGGAGCTGTTTTTT
CASSSRDRANTGELFF
>NA|TRBD2|TRBV5-1|TRBJ2-2
TGCGCCAGCAGCTTGCTCGCGGGAGAGGACACCGGGGAGCTGTTTTTT
CASSLLAGEDTGELFF
>NA|TRBD2|TRBV30|TRBJ2-7
TGTGCCTGGAGGGCTACTAGCGGGAGGATTAGCTCCTACGAGCAGTACTTC
CAWRATSGRISSYEQYF
>NA|NA|TRBV5-5|TRBJ1-2
TGTGCCAGCAGCTGGGACGTCCAGCTCTATGGCTACACCTTC
CASSWDVQLYGYTF
>NA|TRBD2|TRBV5-4|TRBJ2-5
TGTGCCAGCAGCTTGACTAGCGGGGGACCTCAAGAGACCCAGTACTTC
CASSLTSGGPQETQYF
>NA|TRBD1|TRBV7-2|TRBJ1-2
TGTGCCAGCAGCCCCCGGACAGGGGGCCTGGGGGGCTACACCTTC
CASSPRTGGLGGYTF
>NA|NA|TRBV2|TRBJ2-1
TGTGCCAGCAGTGATGAGGGGCTCAATGAGCAGTTCTTC
CASSDEGLNEQFF
>NA|TRBD1|TRBV5-1|TRBJ1-1
TGCGCCAGCAGCTTGAAGGGGACAGGGGGCAGGACTGAAGCTTTCTTT
CASSLKGTGGRTEAFF
>once|NA|TRBV18|TRBJ2-7
TGTGCCAGCTCACTCACGGGGGCACCTACCTACGAGCAGTACTTC
CASSLTGAPTYEQYF
>NA|NA|TRBV2|TRBJ2-2
TGTGCCAGCAGTGAATTTAGGGCAGGGGTGGGCCCCGGGGAGCTGTTTTTT
CASSEFRAGVGPGELFF
>NA|NA|TRBV1|TRBJ2-3
TGCACCAGCAGCCAAGAGGGCCTAGCGGGAGGGTCAGATACGCAGTATTTT
CTSSQEGLAGGSDTQYF
>NA|NA|TRBV5-1|TRBJ2-7
TGCGCCAGCAGCTTACGGGACGAGCAGTACTTC
CASSLRDEQYF
>NA|NA|TRBV6-5|TRBJ2-7
TGTGCCAGCAGTTACTCCGGGACCTCCACGAAGTACTTC
CASSYSGTSTKYF
>NA|NA|TRBV6-6|TRBJ1-2
TGTGCCACCTTCGAAACAGGGACTCGGTATGGCTACACCTTC
CATFETGTRYGYTF
>NA|NA|TRBV5-1|TRBJ2-2
TGCGCCAGCAGCTTGCGAGGGTTCGACACCGGGGAGCTGTTTTTT
CASSLRGFDTGELFF
>NA|NA|TRBV25-1|TRBJ2-5
TGTGCCAGCAGCGGGCCCTCTTGGCGATCCGGGACCCAGTACTTC
CASSGPSWRSGTQYF
>NA|TRBD1|TRBV3-1/TRBV3-2|TRBJ1-1
TGTGCCAGCAGCCAGGACAGGGTGGACACTGAAGCTTTCTTT
CASSQDRVDTEAFF
>NA|TRBD1|TRBV27|TRBJ2-1
TGTGCCAGCAGTCCGCGACAGGGGGCCGGATCCTACAATGAGCAGTTCTTC
CASSPRQGAGSYNEQFF
>NA|NA|TRBV4-1|TRBJ1-6
TGCGCCAGCAGCCAAGGGGTAGGACCATATAATTCACCCCTCCACTTT
CASSQGVGPYNSPLHF
>NA|TRBD1|TRBV11-2|TRBJ2-5
TGTGCCAGCAGCTTAGGGACAGGGGGCTGGCGGGCCGAGACCCAGTACTTC
CASSLGTGGWRAETQYF
>NA|NA|TRBV4-1|TRBJ1-2
TGCGCCAGCAGCCAAGAGGAAGGATATGGCTACACCTTC
CASSQEEGYGYTF
>NA|NA|TRBV2|TRBJ2-7
TGTGCCAGCAGGATAGACAGTCCTTCCTACGAGCAGTACTTC
CASRIDSPSYEQYF
>NA|NA|TRBV2|TRBJ1-2
TGTGCCAGCAAGGGAGACACGACAGTGGGGGGCTACACCTTC
CASKGDTTVGGYTF
>NA|NA|TRBV2|TRBJ1-2
TGTGCCAGCAGTGAAGGGGGCAGGGCATCTAACTATGGCTACACCTTC
CASSEGGRASNYGYTF
>many|TRBD2|TRBV12-5|TRBJ2-1
TGTGCTAGTAGAGAGCGCGGATGGGGGACGGCTTTCCAGCGGGAGGCCTACAATGAGCAGTTCTTC
CASRERGWGTAFQREAYNEQFF
>NA|NA|TRBV5-1|TRBJ1-4
TGCGCCAGCAGCTTGGAAAAGCGAGAAAAACTGTTTTTT
CASSLEKREKLFF
>NA|NA|TRBV5-1|TRBJ2-7
TGCGCCAGCAGCTTACAATTCTCCTACGAGCAGTACTTC
CASSLQFSYEQYF
>NA|NA|TRBV5-5|TRBJ1-4
TGTGCCAGCAGCTTGGCCGGGTGGGGTGAAAAACTGTTTTTT
CASSLAGWGEKLFF
>NA|NA|TRBV7-9|TRBJ1-3
TGTGCCAGCAGCGCGGGGCTAAACACCATATATTTT
CASSAGLNTIYF
>NA|TRBD2|TRBV5-1|TRBJ2-5
TGCGCCAGCAGCTTGGCCGCGCGGGAGGAAGAGACCCAGTACTTC
CASSLAAREEETQYF
>NA|TRBD2|TRBV4-3|TRBJ2-5
TGCGCCAGCAGCCAAGATTGGGGCACTAGCGGGGATCCGGGGGAGACCCAGTACTTC
CASSQDWGTSGDPGETQYF
>NA|NA|TRBV6-5|TRBJ1-1
TGTGCCAGCAGTTACTCGGGGGTTACTGAAGCTTTCTTT
CASSYSGVTEAFF
>NA|NA|TRBV13|TRBJ2-1
TGTGCCAGCAGCTCCCCTACGGGAAGCTCCTACAATGAGCAGTTCTTC
CASSSPTGSSYNEQFF
>NA|TRBD2|TRBV7-2|TRBJ2-1
TGTGCCAGCAGCTTAGTTAGGTGGGGGGGGAATGAGCAGTTCTTC
CASSLVRWGGNEQFF